The present T cell receptor beta chain was sequenced within a study of cytomegalovirus exposure and HLA in healthy donors. Points from the study as a whole: V- and J-gene trimming in TCR beta was tied to a missense DCLRE1C variant by an analysis performed later.

The PCR contained 60 Vbeta and 13 Jbeta primers. This table comes from immunoSEQ multiplex PCR, and its TCRdb copy is limited to in-frame clones, with some not included. The sample comprises roughly 140,000 clones, over 75% of which are singletons, and roughly 1.2% rests with the top ten. Concerning this clone: The antigen is undetermined.

V trimming: 3 bases; J trimming: 5 bases; junction bases outside the gene matches: 6. Germline values: CDR1 LNHDA, CDR2 SQIVND (reference sequence). CDR3 length equals 15 residues. The chain recombines TRBV19 with TRBJ2-5; 10 nucleotides agree with TRBD2. This clonotype originated in a female donor in good health and CMV-seronegative. Sequenced sample: PBMCs. The CDR3 is CASSIEREGRETQYF. As DNA, the CDR3 is TGTGCCAGTAGTATTGAGCGGGAGGGTCGGGAGACCCAGTACTTC.